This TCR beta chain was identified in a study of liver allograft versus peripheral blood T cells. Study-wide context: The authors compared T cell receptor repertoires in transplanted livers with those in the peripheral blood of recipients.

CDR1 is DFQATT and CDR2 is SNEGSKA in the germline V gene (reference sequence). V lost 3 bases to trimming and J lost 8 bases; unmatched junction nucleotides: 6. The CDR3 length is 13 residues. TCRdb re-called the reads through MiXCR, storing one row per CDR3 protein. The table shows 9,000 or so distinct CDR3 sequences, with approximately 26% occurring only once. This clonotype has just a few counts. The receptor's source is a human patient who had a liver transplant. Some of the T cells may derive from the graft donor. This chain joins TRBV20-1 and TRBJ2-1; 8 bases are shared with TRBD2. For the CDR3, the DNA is TGCAGTGCTAGGCCCCCCGGGGGGGATGAGCAGTTCTTC. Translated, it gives CSARPPGGDEQFF.